These 11 T cell receptor beta chains originate from one sample sequenced in a study of a mutant IDH1 vaccine in newly diagnosed glioma. These receptors have no known antigen. The time point here: week 5, during vaccination. Mutant IDH1 20-mer peptide, at 300 ug, made up each vaccine dose, with topical imiquimod. Method: immunoSEQ multiplex PCR; TCRdb's copy keeps in-frame clones and lacks some. The data contain fewer than 100,000 clones, 91% of them seen just once; the ten biggest clones take up about 0.6%. The sequencing here drew on PBMCs, taken from a glioma patient whose treatment included an IDH1 peptide vaccine. The receptors originated from a woman in her forties or fifties with glioma.

The chain has TRBV10-3 and TRBJ1-5; D is unclear. This CDR3 spans 13 amino acids. Germline V gene sequence: CDR1 ENHRY, CDR2 SYGVKD. Trimming left V 2 bases short and J 5 bases short, with 7 bases between. CDR3 DNA sequence: TGTGCCATCAGTGAGGCGAGGGATCAGCCCCAGCATTTT. It yields the protein CAISEARDQPQHF.

V usage is TRBV4-1 and J usage is TRBJ2-3; D unclear. Trimming removed 0 bases at V and 6 bases at J, with 10 bases between. This CDR3 has 14 amino acids. Germline assignment: CDR1 MGHRA and CDR2 YSYEKL. The chain's CDR3 is CASSQDRRQDTQYF. The CDR3 DNA is TGCGCCAGCAGCCAAGATCGGCGGCAGGATACGCAGTATTTT.

The chain carries TRBV2 and TRBJ1-5; TRBD1 might be the D (5 bases). The CDR3 has 15 amino acids. From germline, CDR1 is SNHLY and CDR2 FYNNEI. Trimming removed 4 bases at V and 3 bases at J, with 13 bases between. Here the CDR3 reads CASSAGTTSNQPQHF. The DNA for the CDR3 is TGTGCCAGCAGTGCCGGGACGACCTCCAATCAGCCCCAGCATTTT. Looking up the rest from reference TRBV2 and TRBJ1-5 gives the full variable domain: EPEVTQTPSHQVTQMGQEVILRCVPISNHLYFYWYRQILGQKVEFLVSFYNNEISEKSEIFDDQFSVERPDGSNFTLKIRSTKLEDSAMYFCASSAGTTSNQPQHFGDGTRLSIL.

The chain is built from TRBV7-3 and TRBJ1-3; D is unresolved. The germline V gene has CDR1 SGHTA and CDR2 FQGTGA. CDR3 length equals 13 residues. Trimming pared 2 bases from V and 6 bases from J, leaving 8 bases between. The CDR3 here is CASSLDRENTIYF. The CDR3 DNA reads TGTGCCAGCAGCTTAGATAGGGAAAACACCATATATTTT.

This chain links TRBV6-6 with TRBJ2-7; a possible D gene is TRBD2 (5 bases). V was cut by 0 bases and J by 1 base, with 10 bases left in between. The germline gives CDR1 MNHNY, CDR2 SVGAGI (reference sequence). The CDR3 runs to 15 residues. The CDR3 is CASSYSPGLSYEQYF. The DNA of the CDR3 is TGTGCCAGCAGTTACTCCCCGGGATTATCCTACGAGCAGTACTTC.

The genes are TRBV11-2 and TRBJ2-3, with 8 bases matching TRBD1. The CDR3 runs 16 residues. V lost 5 bases and J lost 1; bases outside the gene matches: 8. Germline V lookup: CDR1 SGHAT, CDR2 FQNNGV. DNA for the CDR3: TGTGCCAGCAGCCCCAGGGGGCGCGAAGGCACAGATACGCAGTATTTT. The encoded protein is CASSPRGREGTDTQYF.

The V call is TRBV29-1, the J call TRBJ1-1; no clear D. The V gene's germline CDR1 is SQVTM and CDR2 ANQGSEA. The V and J ends lost 2 bases and 0 bases respectively, with 7 bases between them. The CDR3 length is 13 residues. CDR3 in amino acids: CSVELRLNTEAFF. In nucleotides, the CDR3 is TGCAGCGTTGAATTGCGCCTGAACACTGAAGCTTTCTTT.

The chain joins TRBV28 to TRBJ1-1; unclear D gene. Trimming took 1 base from V and 7 from J, leaving 4 bases between them. The CDR3 length is 11 residues. CDR1 is MDHEN, CDR2 SYDVKM, per germline. The DNA for the CDR3 is TGTGCCAGCAGTTTATCTGTTGAAGCTTTCTTT. This gives the protein CASSLSVEAFF.

The chain joins TRBV13 to TRBJ1-2, with a tentative D call TRBD1 (5 bases). V gave up 5 bases and J gave up 4 bases, with 14 bases separating them. The CDR3 covers 14 residues. Germline V gene lookup returns CDR1 PRHDT and CDR2 FYEKMQ (reference sequence). CDR3 coding DNA: TGTGCCAGCAGCACAGGCGGGGTGATCTATGGCTACACCTTC. It translates to CASSTGGVIYGYTF.

The chain joins TRBV28 to TRBJ2-1, with D unclear. V lost 4 bases and J 6 bases, leaving 4 bases between the germline ends. The germline V gene encodes CDR1 MDHEN and CDR2 SYDVKM. The CDR3 covers 11 residues. The CDR3 sequence is CASSSLNEQFF. The CDR3, as DNA: TGTGCCAGCAGTTCCCTCAATGAGCAGTTCTTC.

The gene calls are TRBV27 and TRBJ2-7; D may match TRBD1 or TRBD2 (7 bases each). The ends were cut back, 8 bases at V and 6 bases at J, with 23 bases in the middle. The CDR3 runs 15 residues. The germline CDR1 and CDR2 sequences are MNHEY and SMNVEV (reference sequence). The CDR3 region is CASARRGQGVVEQYF. DNA for the CDR3: TGTGCCAGCGCAAGGCGGGGGCAGGGGGTGGTCGAGCAGTACTTC.